These T cell receptor beta chains were read from a single sample in a study of shared T cell receptors in the human thymus. Here immunoSEQ multiplex PCR was the method, and the copy in TCRdb shows in-frame clones only, minus some. In the table there are 600,000 or so clones, 70% to 90% of which are singletons. These same records also appear under a second study, on human thymus T cells.

Sequenced material: thymocytes. The source is a boy under two years old with a congenital heart defect. Both conserved end residues are part of each CDR3.

j_call | v_call | cdr3_aa
TRBJ1-3 | TRBV14 | CASSQDGAPRVCLPGNTIYF
TRBJ2-7 | TRBV9 | CASSPRTGLYEQYF
TRBJ2-2 | TRBV18 | CASSPRDFTTGELFF
TRBJ1-6 | TRBV2 | CASSEAPGQGSPLHF
TRBJ1-2 | TRBV5-4 | CASSLWGTGPPFHYGYTF
TRBJ2-1 | TRBV5-1 | CASSLTLVAGGPSEQFF
TRBJ2-1 | TRBV4-3 | CASSQGSSGLYNEQFF
TRBJ2-1 | TRBV4-1 | CASSQELLARRETYNEQFF
TRBJ2-7 | TRBV7-9 | CASSLGAGELAEQYF
TRBJ2-7 | TRBV28 | CASNKGEGDEQYF
TRBJ1-5 | TRBV19 | CASSIGPNRGRDQPQHF
TRBJ1-5 | TRBV27 | CASSDRDRGFNQPQHF
TRBJ1-1 | TRBV2 | CASSEETGEGGLDTEAFF
TRBJ1-2 | TRBV19 | CASSDGGGRNYGYTF
TRBJ1-1 | TRBV7-9 | CASSPQEKRTLSEAFF
TRBJ2-7 | TRBV5-6 | CASSLGAGGLSSYEQYF
TRBJ1-2 | TRBV5-1 | CASSSLGQGAKIYGYAF
TRBJ2-7 | TRBV5-1 | CASSLGGYEQYF
TRBJ1-2 | TRBV5-8 | CASSLGNRDNYGYTF
TRBJ1-5 | TRBV5-8 | CASSFSAVGNQPQHF
TRBJ2-7 | TRBV18 | CASSPGFGEFVYEQYF
TRBJ2-7 | TRBV5-1 | CASSSRPTGTYEQYF